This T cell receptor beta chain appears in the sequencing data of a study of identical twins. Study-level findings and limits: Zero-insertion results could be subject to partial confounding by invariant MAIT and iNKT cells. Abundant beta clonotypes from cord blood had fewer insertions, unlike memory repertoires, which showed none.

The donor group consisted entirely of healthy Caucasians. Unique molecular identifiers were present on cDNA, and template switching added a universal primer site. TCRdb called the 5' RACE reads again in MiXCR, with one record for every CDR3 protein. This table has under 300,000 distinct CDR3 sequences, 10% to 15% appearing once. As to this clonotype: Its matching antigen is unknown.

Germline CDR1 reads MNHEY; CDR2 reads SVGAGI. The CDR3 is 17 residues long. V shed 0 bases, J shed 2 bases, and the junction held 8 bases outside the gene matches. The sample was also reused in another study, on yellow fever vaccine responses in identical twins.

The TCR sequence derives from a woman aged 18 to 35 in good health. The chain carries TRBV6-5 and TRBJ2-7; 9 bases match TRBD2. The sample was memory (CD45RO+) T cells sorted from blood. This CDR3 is CASSYSFSGGRTYEQYF. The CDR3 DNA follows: TGTGCCAGCAGTTACTCCTTTAGCGGGGGTAGGACCTACGAGCAGTACTTC.